This TCR beta chain is from a study of OX40 agonist ivuxolimab in advanced cancers. About the research overall: Ivuxolimab, which patients received intravenously every 2 weeks, was dosed at 0.01 to 10 mg/kg.

Generated by immunoSEQ multiplex PCR, the TCRdb table keeps only in-frame clones and is missing some. The sample lists fewer than 70,000 clones; 65% to 90% were seen once. The CDR3 is 11 amino acids. Germline CDR1 SQVTM, CDR2 ANQGSEA. Concerning this clone: Mismatch with germline at one junction end may stem from a read error.

The chain links TRBV29-1 to TRBJ1-3, with unresolved D. The sample here was CD4+ or CD8+ T cells sorted from blood, taken in a trial of the OX40 agonist ivuxolimab. The origin of this receptor is an adult with an advanced solid tumor such as melanoma, head and neck, liver or kidney cancer. The CDR3 DNA sequence: TGCAGCGTTGTTTCTGTAAACACCATATATTTT. Its protein is CSVVSVNTIYF.